This entry lists 15 T cell receptor beta chains sequenced from one sample in a study of blood T cell repertoires in COVID-19 (dated by TCRdb to between 2020 and 2021). Library method: the immunoSEQ multiplex PCR assay. TCRdb carries this immuneACCESS record with in-frame sequences only. Its versions omit some clonotypes, under half of them owing to an unresolved V gene in the studies checked, with the rest unexplained. Here the sample has approximately 90,000 clones; roughly 84% occur a single time. Together, the top ten hold 4.5% to 5% of the sample. Sequencing was done on a sample of peripheral blood. The receptor source for this set is a woman over 75 with acute or convalescent COVID-19.

The chain joins TRBV29-1 to TRBJ2-7; 7 nucleotides line up with TRBD1. Trimming took 4 bases from V and 7 from J; bases not matched to a gene: 10. Germline V CDR1 and CDR2: SQVTM, ANQGSEA. The CDR3 has 13 residues. In DNA form, the CDR3 reads TGCAGCGTTGCGGAGTGGGCAGGGGGAGAGCAGTACTTC. Residues: CSVAEWAGGEQYF.

Regarding this clone: The junction does not match germline at one end; this may be a read error. J is TRBJ2-5 and V is TRBV2; TRBD2 matches at 11 bases. This CDR3 has 14 amino acids. Germline V gene sequence: CDR1 SNHLY, CDR2 FYNNEI. CDR3 in amino acids: CAGRLAGNQETQYF. The DNA of the CDR3 is TGTGCCGGCAGACTAGCGGGGAACCAAGAGACCCAGTACTTC.

The V and J genes are TRBV2 and TRBJ1-2; D uncertain. Germline CDR1 is SNHLY and CDR2 is FYNNEI. V lost 2 bases to trimming and J lost 7 bases, with 8 bases between them. The CDR3 sequence is 12 residues long. CDR3 in amino acids: CASSESGLGYTF. The CDR3 DNA is TGTGCCAGCAGTGAATCCGGTCTTGGCTACACCTTC. Together with reference TRBV2 and TRBJ1-2, the CDR3 gives the full variable domain: EPEVTQTPSHQVTQMGQEVILRCVPISNHLYFYWYRQILGQKVEFLVSFYNNEISEKSEIFDDQFSVERPDGSNFTLKIRSTKLEDSAMYFCASSESGLGYTFGSGTRLTVV.

The J gene is TRBJ2-7, the V gene TRBV19, with TRBD1 matching 12 bases. The CDR3 totals 14 residues. Per germline, CDR1 LNHDA and CDR2 SQIVND (reference sequence). J was trimmed by 6 bases and V by 6 bases; bases with no gene match: 6. The CDR3 nucleotides read TGTGCCAGTAGCCGGGACAGGGGGCTTTCCGAGCAGTACTTC. Translating gives CASSRDRGLSEQYF.

This rearrangement joins TRBV5-8 to TRBJ1-5; D possibly corresponds to TRBD1 (6 bases). This CDR3 has 15 residues. Germline CDR1 and CDR2: SGHTS and YDEGEE. V was cut by 4 bases and J by 4 bases, with 15 bases left in between. The chain's CDR3 is CASSPPPDRNQPQHF. Written as DNA, the CDR3 is TGTGCCAGCAGCCCCCCGCCGGACAGAAATCAGCCCCAGCATTTT. The complete variable domain, with remaining parts taken from reference TRBV5-8 and TRBJ1-5, reads EAGVTQSPTHLIKTRGQQATLRCSPISGHTSVYWYQQALGLGLQFLLWYDEGEERNRGNFPPRFSGRQFPNYSSELNVNALELEDSALYLCASSPPPDRNQPQHFGDGTRLSIL.

This chain joins TRBV4-3 and TRBJ2-7; D not resolved. This CDR3 is 14 amino acids long. Germline CDR1 reads LGHNA; CDR2 reads YSLEER. V was clipped by 6 bases and J by 0 bases, with 12 bases between them. CDR3 amino acids: CASSQNRGSYEQYF. CDR3 bases: TGCGCCAGCAGTCAGAATAGAGGCTCCTACGAGCAGTACTTC.

J is TRBJ2-1 and V is TRBV3-1 (or the pseudogene TRBV3-2); 10 bases agree with TRBD2. The CDR3 loop spans 17 amino acids. CDR1 LGHDT and CDR2 YNNKEL come from the germline V gene (reference sequence). V was pared by 5 bases and J by 3 bases, with 10 bases of the junction left unmatched. The CDR3 DNA reads TGTGCCAGCAGCACCAGTTCTAGCGGGGGCCTCTACAATGAGCAGTTCTTC. This translates into CASSTSSSGGLYNEQFF.

The gene calls are TRBV6-1 and TRBJ1-2; possible D gene TRBD1, 6 bases. Germline-derived CDR1 and CDR2 are MNHNS and SASEGT. Trimming removed 2 bases from V and 5 bases from J, with 9 bases in between. The length of the CDR3 is 13 residues. As DNA, the CDR3 is TGTGCCAGCAGTGAATTTGGACAGTATGGCTACACCTTC. Encoded protein: CASSEFGQYGYTF.

V usage is TRBV7-9 and J usage is TRBJ2-7; 11 bases line up with TRBD2. Germline CDR1 reads SEHNR; CDR2 reads FQNEAQ (reference sequence). CDR3 length: 14 residues. V trimming: 4 bases; J trimming: 7 bases; junction bases outside the gene matches: 6. The CDR3 region has the DNA TGTGCCAGCAGCTCCGGGACTAGCGGAGAAGAGCAGTACTTC. Translated: CASSSGTSGEEQYF.

This sequence joins TRBV7-8 and TRBJ1-4, with 11 bases fitting TRBD1. Germline trimming cut 3 bases from V and 4 bases from J; bases unmatched to any gene: 4. CDR3 length: 16 residues. Germline V gene sequence: CDR1 SGHVS, CDR2 FQNEAQ. The CDR3 nucleotides are TGTGCCAGCAGCTTGAGAGGGACAGGGGGTAATGAAAAACTGTTTTTT. Amino acids: CASSLRGTGGNEKLFF.

This clone occurred a few times. This sequence joins TRBV10-3 and TRBJ2-7; D is perhaps TRBD1 (6 bases). The V end was cut by 10 bases, the J end by 0 bases, with 16 bases between. The germline gives CDR1 ENHRY, CDR2 SYGVKD. This CDR3 is built from 14 residues. DNA for the CDR3: TGTGCCACTCGAACAGGGTTAACCTCCTACGAGCAGTACTTC. The encoded protein is CATRTGLTSYEQYF.

This chain uses TRBV19 with TRBJ1-5; D is perhaps TRBD1 (6 bases). The V and J ends lost 8 bases and 0 bases respectively, with 14 bases between them. This CDR3 contains 15 residues. Germline assignment: CDR1 LNHDA and CDR2 SQIVND (reference sequence). CDR3 in DNA: TGTGCCAGTCATAATAAACAGGGTAGCAATCAGCCCCAGCATTTT. It translates to CASHNKQGSNQPQHF.

The chain couples TRBV6-6 to TRBJ1-1; weak D call: TRBD1 (5 bases). This CDR3 has 16 residues. V was shortened by 5 bases and J by 1 base, with 17 bases between the two germline ends. Germline lookup yields CDR1 MNHNY and CDR2 SVGAGI (reference sequence). CDR3 sequence reads: CASSTRTSGGNTEAFF. The DNA of the CDR3 is TGTGCCAGCAGTACCCGGACCAGCGGGGGGAACACTGAAGCTTTCTTT.

The chain employs TRBV5-5 and TRBJ1-5; D gene uncertain. Germline V gene sequence: CDR1 SGHKS, CDR2 YYEKEE (reference sequence). The CDR3 totals 14 residues. Trimming took off 6 bases at V and 0 bases at J, with 10 bases between the two ends. The CDR3 DNA reads TGTGCCAGCAATTTCCACAGTAGCAATCAGCCCCAGCATTTT. It encodes CASNFHSSNQPQHF.

The rearrangement links TRBV6-5 to TRBJ1-1; 7 positions agree with TRBD1. With V trimmed by 6 bases and J by 7 bases, 8 bases remained unmatched. The CDR3 consists of 13 residues. From germline, CDR1 is MNHEY and CDR2 SVGAGI. CDR3 coding DNA: TGTGCCAGCAGGAGGGACAGCCAGGATGAAGCTTTCTTT. Amino acid sequence: CASRRDSQDEAFF.